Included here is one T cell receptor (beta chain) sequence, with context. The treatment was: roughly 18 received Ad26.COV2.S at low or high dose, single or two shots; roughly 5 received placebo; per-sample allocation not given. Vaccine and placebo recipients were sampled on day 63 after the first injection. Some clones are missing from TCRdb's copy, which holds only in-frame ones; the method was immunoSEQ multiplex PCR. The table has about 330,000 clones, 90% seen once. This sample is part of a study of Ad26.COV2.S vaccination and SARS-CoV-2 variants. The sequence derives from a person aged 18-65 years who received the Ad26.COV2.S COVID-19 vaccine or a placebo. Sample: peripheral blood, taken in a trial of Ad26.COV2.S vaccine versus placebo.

DNA of the CDR3: TGTGCCAGCAGTGAGGCAGGGGGCTACAATGAGCAGTTCTTC. Amino acids: CASSEAGGYNEQFF. V is TRBV6-4 and J is TRBJ2-1; TRBD1 agrees at 7 bases. The CDR3 covers 14 residues. Germline CDR1 and CDR2: MRHNA and SNTAGT. Trimming took 3 bases from V and 3 from J; bases not matched to a gene: 2.